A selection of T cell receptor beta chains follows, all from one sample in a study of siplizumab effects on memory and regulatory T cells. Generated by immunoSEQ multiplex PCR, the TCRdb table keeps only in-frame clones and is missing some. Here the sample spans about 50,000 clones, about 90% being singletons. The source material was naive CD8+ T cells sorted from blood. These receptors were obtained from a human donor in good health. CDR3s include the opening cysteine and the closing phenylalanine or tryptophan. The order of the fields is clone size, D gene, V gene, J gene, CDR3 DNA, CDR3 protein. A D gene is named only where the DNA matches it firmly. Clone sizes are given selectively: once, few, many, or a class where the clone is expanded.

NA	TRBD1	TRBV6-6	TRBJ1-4	TGTGCCAGCAGGCCACAGGGGGCTTACGAAAAACTGTTTTTT	CASRPQGAYEKLFF
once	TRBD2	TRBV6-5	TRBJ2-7	TGTGCCAGCAGCCGACTAGCGGGAGCGAACGAGCAGTACTTC	CASSRLAGANEQYF
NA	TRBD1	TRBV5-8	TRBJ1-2	TGTGCCAGCAGCTTGAATCTTCGGGACAGGGCAAACTATGGCTACACCTTC	CASSLNLRDRANYGYTF
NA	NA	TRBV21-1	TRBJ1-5	TGTGCCAGCAGCAAGATAGACAGAAACAATCAGCCCCAGCATTTT	CASSKIDRNNQPQHF
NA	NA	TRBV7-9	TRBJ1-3	TGTGCCAGCACCTCGGGGGTCTCTGGAAACACCATATATTTT	CASTSGVSGNTIYF
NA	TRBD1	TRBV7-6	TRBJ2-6	TGTGCCAGCAGCCCTCTGACAGGGGCTAGCTCTGGGGCCAACGTCCTGACTTTC	CASSPLTGASSGANVLTF
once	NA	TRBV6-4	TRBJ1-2	TGTGCCAGCAGTGACGTTAATAAGGGCTATGGCTACACCTTC	CASSDVNKGYGYTF
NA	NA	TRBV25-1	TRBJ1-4	TGTGCCAGCGGAGACACAGGGATACTGGAAAAACTGTTTTTT	CASGDTGILEKLFF
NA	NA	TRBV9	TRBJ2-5	TGTGCCAGCAGCGTAGGAGAAACAATTCAAGAGACCCAGTACTTC	CASSVGETIQETQYF
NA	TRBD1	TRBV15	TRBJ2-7	TGTGCCACCAGCGGATCCTCGACAGGGAACTACGAGCAGTACTTC	CATSGSSTGNYEQYF
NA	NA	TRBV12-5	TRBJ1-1	TGTGCTAGTGGTTTGGTAAGCGGTGGACTGGGGACTGAAGCTTTCTTT	CASGLVSGGLGTEAFF
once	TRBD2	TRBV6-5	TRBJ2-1	TGTGCCAGCAGTAACGTGGGGGGGGACTACAATGAGCAGTTCTTC	CASSNVGGDYNEQFF
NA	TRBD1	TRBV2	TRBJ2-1	TGTGCCAGCAGTCGAACAGGGGGTTCCTACAATGAGCAGTTCTTC	CASSRTGGSYNEQFF
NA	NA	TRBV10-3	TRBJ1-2	TGTGCCATCAATGGGAGAGAGGGGTACTATGGCTACACCTTC	CAINGREGYYGYTF
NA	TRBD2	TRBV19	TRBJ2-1	TGTGCCAGTTCGTGGGAGCGGGGCTACAATGAGCAGTTCTTC	CASSWERGYNEQFF
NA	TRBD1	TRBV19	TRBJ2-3	TGTGCCAGTAGTCATGAACAGGGGCCTGAAGATACGCAGTATTTT	CASSHEQGPEDTQYF
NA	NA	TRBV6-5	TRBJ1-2	TGTGCCAGCAGTTACCCAGGAGGGCCTATAGATGGCTACACCTTC	CASSYPGGPIDGYTF
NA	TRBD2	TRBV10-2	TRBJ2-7	TGCGCCAGCAGTGCGGCGGGGGTAGTGGAGCAGTACTTC	CASSAAGVVEQYF
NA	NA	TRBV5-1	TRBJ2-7	TGCGCCAGCAGCCCGAAGGACGGTGCCGTGTTCTCCTACGAGCAGTACTTC	CASSPKDGAVFSYEQYF
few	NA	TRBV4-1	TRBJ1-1	TGCGCCAGCAGCCAACTCCGGGACATTGAAGCTTTCTTT	CASSQLRDIEAFF
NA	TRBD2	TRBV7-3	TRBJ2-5	TGTGCCAGCAGCTTAGGTCTAGCGGGGAACCAAGAGACCCAGTACTTC	CASSLGLAGNQETQYF
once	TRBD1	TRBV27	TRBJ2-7	TGTGCCAGCAGCACCCGGGACAGGAACATCTACGAGCAGTACTTC	CASSTRDRNIYEQYF
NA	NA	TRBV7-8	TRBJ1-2	TGTGCCAGCAGCTTAGGTGGGGGAACCAAGGATAGCTACACCTTC	CASSLGGGTKDSYTF
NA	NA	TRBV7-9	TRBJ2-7	TGTGCCAGCAGCCCCACTGGGTTCTCCGGCGGCGAGCAGTACTTC	CASSPTGFSGGEQYF
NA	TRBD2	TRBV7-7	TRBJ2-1	TGTGCTAGCAGCTTAGGGGGACTAGCGGGGAGCAATGAGCAGTTCTTC	CASSLGGLAGSNEQFF